A single sample gave rise to the 24 T cell receptor beta chains below, sequenced in a study of PD-1 blockade in classical Hodgkin lymphoma. The data were produced by immunoSEQ multiplex PCR, yet TCRdb's version contains in-frame clones alone and is incomplete. The table shows 55,000 to 75,000 clones, with 85% to 95% occurring only once. Relapse after autologous stem cell transplantation occurred in every patient, and brentuximab vedotin exposure varied. The sequencing here drew on peripheral blood mononuclear cells (PBMCs), taken at baseline. The receptors derive from a human donor with classical Hodgkin lymphoma.

The chain has TRBV5-1 and TRBJ2-5; no reliable D call. The ends were cut back, 4 bases at V and 1 base at J, with 8 bases in the middle. The CDR3 extends over 13 amino acids. Per germline, CDR1 SGHRS and CDR2 YFSETQ. Here the CDR3 DNA reads TGCGCCAGCAGCGAATTGTCCCAAGAGACCCAGTACTTC. The encoded protein is CASSELSQETQYF.

This rearrangement joins TRBV2 to TRBJ2-7; 7 nucleotides match TRBD1. The CDR3 spans 14 residues. The junction had 7 bases not matched to a gene; V was cut back by 4 bases and J by 4 bases. CDR1 and CDR2 from the germline V gene are SNHLY and FYNNEI. The CDR3 region is CASSAWTGGYEQYF. CDR3 DNA sequence: TGTGCCAGCAGTGCCTGGACAGGAGGATACGAGCAGTACTTC.

The chain combines TRBV9 with TRBJ2-3, with D perhaps TRBD2 (6 bases). The germline V gene encodes CDR1 SGDLS and CDR2 YYNGEE. Trimming removed 3 bases at V and 6 bases at J, with 17 bases between. The CDR3 loop spans 15 amino acids. DNA of the CDR3: TGTGCCAGCAGCGGAGGAGGGGATTTGCCGGATACGCAGTATTTT. Amino acids: CASSGGGDLPDTQYF.

The rearrangement uses TRBV5-1 and TRBJ2-5; weak D call: TRBD2 (5 bases). This CDR3 has 15 residues. Trimming shortened V by 0 bases and J by 5 bases, and 14 bases separated the two germline ends. The germline V gene has CDR1 SGHRS and CDR2 YFSETQ. The CDR3 reads CASSLDRAGGETQYF. The CDR3 DNA follows: TGCGCCAGCAGCTTGGATCGGGCAGGAGGTGAGACCCAGTACTTC.

The chain employs TRBV30 and TRBJ2-3; either TRBD1 or TRBD2 may supply D (6 bases each). CDR1 GTSNPN and CDR2 SVGIG come from the germline V gene (reference sequence). The CDR3 has 14 residues. Trimming shortened V by 1 base and J by 2 bases, and 10 bases separated the two germline ends. CDR3 loop: CAWSDGGTTDTQYF. The CDR3 nucleotides read TGTGCCTGGAGTGACGGGGGCACCACAGATACGCAGTATTTT.

This rearrangement joins TRBV28 to TRBJ1-1; D unclear. The CDR3 spans 16 residues. Trimming shortened V by 2 bases and J by 0 bases, and 13 bases separated the two germline ends. Per the germline V gene, CDR1 is MDHEN and CDR2 is SYDVKM. The CDR3 protein is CASSLALRMMNTEAFF. As DNA, the CDR3 is TGTGCCAGCAGTTTAGCCCTACGGATGATGAACACTGAAGCTTTCTTT. Together with reference TRBV28 and TRBJ1-1, the CDR3 gives the full variable domain: DVKVTQSSRYLVKRTGEKVFLECVQDMDHENMFWYRQDPGLGLRLIYFSYDVKMKEKGDIPEGYSVSREKKERFSLILESASTNQTSMYLCASSLALRMMNTEAFFGQGTRLTVV.

J is TRBJ1-6 and V is TRBV9; tentative D call: TRBD1 (6 bases). Germline CDR1 SGDLS, CDR2 YYNGEE. The CDR3 covers 15 residues. V was pared by 3 bases and J by 8 bases, with 15 bases between. CDR3 in amino acids: CASSARVEGDSPLHF. Written as DNA, the CDR3 is TGTGCCAGCAGCGCCAGGGTTGAGGGGGATTCACCCCTCCACTTT.

The CDR3 loop reads CASRRASGRGGTHNEQFF. DNA of the CDR3: TGTGCCAGCAGAAGGGCTAGCGGGAGAGGGGGCACACACAATGAGCAGTTCTTC. This sequence joins TRBV27 and TRBJ2-1; 10 bases fit TRBD2. V trimming: 6 bases; J trimming: 5 bases; junction bases outside the gene matches: 16. This CDR3 contains 18 residues. Per the germline V gene, CDR1 is MNHEY and CDR2 is SMNVEV (reference sequence).

The V and J genes are TRBV5-1 and TRBJ2-7, with D perhaps matching TRBD1 (5 bases). Germline CDR1 and CDR2: SGHRS and YFSETQ. The V gene lost 4 bases and the J gene lost 2 bases, with 13 bases spanning the gap. CDR3 length equals 14 residues. The CDR3 nucleotides read TGCGCCAGCAGCCCTCGACAGTCGCCCTACGAGCAGTACTTC. This encodes CASSPRQSPYEQYF.

The chain combines TRBV7-9 with TRBJ2-7; 7 bases fit TRBD1. The CDR3 has 14 residues. From germline, CDR1 is SEHNR and CDR2 FQNEAQ (reference sequence). V trimming: 3 bases; J trimming: 3 bases; junction bases outside the gene matches: 5. CDR3 coding DNA: TGTGCCAGCAGCTTTCGACAGGGTAACTACGAGCAGTACTTC. It yields the protein CASSFRQGNYEQYF.

The CDR3 sequence: CAADSTGGDDEQFF. CDR3 bases: TGTGCCGCCGATTCGACAGGGGGCGACGATGAGCAGTTCTTC. The chain links TRBV10-3 to TRBJ2-1, with 10 positions matching TRBD1. The CDR3 has 14 residues. Germline V gives CDR1 ENHRY, CDR2 SYGVKD. With 11 bases clipped from V and 8 bases from J, the junction kept 12 bases outside the gene matches.

The chain recombines TRBV5-1 with TRBJ2-3; 15 nucleotides agree with TRBD2. The ends lost 5 bases at V and 4 bases at J; junction bases unmatched: 8. This CDR3 is 17 amino acids long. CDR1 SGHRS and CDR2 YFSETQ come from the germline V gene. The CDR3 loop is CASSSGLAGGGADTQYF. Written as DNA, the CDR3 is TGCGCCAGCAGTTCTGGACTAGCGGGAGGGGGGGCAGATACGCAGTATTTT.

This clone has a single count. The chain carries TRBV11-3 and TRBJ2-3, with D perhaps matching TRBD2 (6 bases). The CDR3 totals 17 residues. V was shortened by 5 bases and J by 2 bases, with 20 bases between the two germline ends. The germline CDR1 and CDR2 sequences are SGHNT and YENEEA. In DNA, the CDR3 is TGTGCCAGCAGCAATAATCCTCGGGGCGGGGACACAGATACGCAGTATTTT. Its translation is CASSNNPRGGDTDTQYF.

This chain joins TRBV7-6 and TRBJ2-3, with D possibly matching TRBD2 (6 bases). CDR3 length: 14 residues. CDR1 is SGHVS, CDR2 FNYEAQ, per germline. V lost 2 bases and J 2 bases, leaving 8 bases between the germline ends. The CDR3 region is CASSLTGLTDTQYF. As DNA, the CDR3 is TGTGCCAGCAGCTTAACGGGACTCACAGATACGCAGTATTTT.

Notes on this clone: One end of the junction does not line up with germline, which may come from a read error. Distinct nucleotide sequences in the sample also encode this CDR3. The V and J genes are TRBV27 and TRBJ2-7, with 8 bases identical to TRBD2. Per the germline V gene, CDR1 is MNHEY and CDR2 is SMNVEV (reference sequence). There are 15 residues in the CDR3. CDR3 DNA sequence: TGTGCCAGCAGTGGACTCCCGGGACTAGGTGTTGAGCAGTACTTT. Translated, it gives CASSGLPGLGVEQYF.

CDR3 region: CASSYETGPTGELFF. CDR3 bases: TGTGCCAGCAGTTACGAGACAGGGCCCACCGGGGAGCTGTTTTTT. The chain has TRBV6-5 and TRBJ2-2; TRBD1 aligns across 7 bases. Germline lookup yields CDR1 MNHEY and CDR2 SVGAGI. Unmatched junction bases numbered 4, after V lost 2 bases and J lost 4 bases. This CDR3 is 15 amino acids long.

The chain uses TRBV25-1 and TRBJ1-1, with 7 bases lining up with TRBD1. The V gene's germline CDR1 is MGHDK and CDR2 SYGVNS. The V gene end was trimmed by 5 bases and the J gene end by 0 bases; junction bases not matched to a gene: 3. This CDR3 is 14 amino acids long. This CDR3 is CASSNDRVNTEAFF. Written as DNA, the CDR3 is TGTGCCAGCAGTAACGACAGGGTGAACACTGAAGCTTTCTTT.

The rearrangement links TRBV30 to TRBJ1-4; the D gene is possibly TRBD1 (6 bases). Germline-derived CDR1 and CDR2 are GTSNPN and SVGIG (reference sequence). V was shortened by 1 base and J by 6 bases, with 9 bases between the two germline ends. The CDR3 has 13 residues. CDR3 nucleotide sequence: TGTGCCTGGAGTGGAGGGGGGGATGAAAAACTGTTTTTT. This gives the protein CAWSGGGDEKLFF.

The chain is built from TRBV9 and TRBJ1-2, with D hard to call. The CDR3 is 13 residues long. The V end lost 0 bases, the J end lost 8 bases, and 11 bases lay between the germline ends. Germline V gives CDR1 SGDLS, CDR2 YYNGEE. The CDR3: CASSVVEGEGYTF. The DNA for the CDR3 is TGTGCCAGCAGCGTAGTAGAAGGTGAAGGCTACACCTTC.

This chain uses TRBV2 with TRBJ2-5; 7 bases are shared with TRBD1. Losses at the gene ends were 9 bases for V and 2 bases for J; bases not matched to a gene: 6. CDR1 SNHLY and CDR2 FYNNEI come from the germline V gene. This CDR3 has 13 amino acids. CDR3 bases: TGTGCCAGTAAACCGGGACAGCAAGAGACCCAGTACTTC. Protein: CASKPGQQETQYF.

The count of this clone is one. The chain recombines TRBV6-4 with TRBJ2-5; 8 positions agree with TRBD1. This CDR3 has 18 residues. V lost 3 bases and J lost 2; bases outside the gene matches: 14. CDR1 MRHNA and CDR2 SNTAGT come from the germline V gene. The CDR3 is CASSEALWTDRGQETQYF. CDR3 bases: TGTGCCAGCAGTGAGGCCCTATGGACCGACAGGGGACAAGAGACCCAGTACTTC.

V is TRBV2 and J is TRBJ2-7; D possibly matches TRBD1 or TRBD2 (5 bases each). Trimming shortened V by 2 bases and J by 0 bases, and 20 bases separated the two germline ends. The CDR3 is 18 residues long. CDR1 SNHLY and CDR2 FYNNEI come from the germline V gene. The CDR3, as DNA: TGTGCCAGCAGTGAACCCGGTGTGGGGGTGAGGAGCTCCTACGAGCAGTACTTC. Translating it yields CASSEPGVGVRSSYEQYF.

The V and J genes are TRBV7-2 and TRBJ2-1; 8 positions agree with TRBD1. Per germline, CDR1 SGHTA and CDR2 FQGNSA. This CDR3 is 14 amino acids long. V shed 4 bases and J 9 bases; nucleotides not matched to a gene: 8. The CDR3 nucleotides are TGTGCCAGCAGCTCCTCTGGACAGGGTGGTGAGCAGTTCTTC. It translates to CASSSSGQGGEQFF.

The chain joins TRBV21-1 to TRBJ2-7; the table's D gene call, TRBD2, was not cross checked with the DNA. TRBV21-1 represents a pseudogene. The CDR3 consists of 15 residues. CDR3 DNA sequence: TGTGCCAGCAGCAACGAGGCAAAGAGGCACTACGAGCAGTACTTC. It translates to CASSNEAKRHYEQYF.